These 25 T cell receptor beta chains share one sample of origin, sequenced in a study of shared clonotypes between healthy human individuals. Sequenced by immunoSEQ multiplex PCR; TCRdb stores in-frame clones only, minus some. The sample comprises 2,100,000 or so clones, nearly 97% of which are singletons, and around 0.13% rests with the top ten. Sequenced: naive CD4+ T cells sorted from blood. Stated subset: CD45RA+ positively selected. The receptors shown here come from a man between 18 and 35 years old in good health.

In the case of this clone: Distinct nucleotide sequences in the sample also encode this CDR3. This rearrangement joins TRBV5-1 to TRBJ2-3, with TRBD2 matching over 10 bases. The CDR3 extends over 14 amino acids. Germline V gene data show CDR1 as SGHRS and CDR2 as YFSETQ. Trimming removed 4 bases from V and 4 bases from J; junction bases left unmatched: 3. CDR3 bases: TGCGCCAGCAGCCCGCTAGCGGGGGCAGATACGCAGTATTTT. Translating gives CASSPLAGADTQYF.

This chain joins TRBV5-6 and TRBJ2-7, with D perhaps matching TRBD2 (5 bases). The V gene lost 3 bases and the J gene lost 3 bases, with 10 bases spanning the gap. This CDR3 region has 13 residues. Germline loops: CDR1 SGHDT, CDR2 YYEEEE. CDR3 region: CASSSGVGYEQYF. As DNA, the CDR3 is TGTGCCAGCAGCTCCGGGGTAGGCTACGAGCAGTACTTC.

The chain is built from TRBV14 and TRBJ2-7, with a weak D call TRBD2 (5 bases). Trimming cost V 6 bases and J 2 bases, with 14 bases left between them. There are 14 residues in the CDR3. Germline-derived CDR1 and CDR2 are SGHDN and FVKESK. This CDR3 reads CASSRFDGTYEQYF. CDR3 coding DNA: TGTGCCAGCAGTCGTTTCGACGGGACCTACGAGCAGTACTTC. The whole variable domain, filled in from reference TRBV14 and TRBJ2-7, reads EAGVTQFPSHSVIEKGQTVTLRCDPISGHDNLYWYRRVMGKEIKFLLHFVKESKQDESGMPNNRFLAERTGGTYSTLKVQPAELEDSGVYFCASSRFDGTYEQYFGPGTRLTVT.

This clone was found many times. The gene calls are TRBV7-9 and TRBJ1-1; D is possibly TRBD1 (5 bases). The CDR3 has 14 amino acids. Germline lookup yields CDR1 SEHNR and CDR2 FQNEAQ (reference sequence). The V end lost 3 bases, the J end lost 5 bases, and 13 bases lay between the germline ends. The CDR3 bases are TGTGCCAGCAGCTTCGAAGGGGTGGGGACTGAAGCTTTCTTT. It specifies CASSFEGVGTEAFF.

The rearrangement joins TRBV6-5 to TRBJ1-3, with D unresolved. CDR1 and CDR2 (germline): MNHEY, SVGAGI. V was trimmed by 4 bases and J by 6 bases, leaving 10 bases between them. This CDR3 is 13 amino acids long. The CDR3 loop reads CASSSRISNTIYF. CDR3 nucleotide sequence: TGTGCCAGCAGTTCCCGGATTTCAAACACCATATATTTT.

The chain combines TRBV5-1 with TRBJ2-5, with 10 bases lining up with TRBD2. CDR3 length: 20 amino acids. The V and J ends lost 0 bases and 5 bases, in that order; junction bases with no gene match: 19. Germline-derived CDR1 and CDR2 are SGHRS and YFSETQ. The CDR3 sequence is CASSLVGLASGGVDSETQYF. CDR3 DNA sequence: TGCGCCAGCAGCTTGGTAGGTCTTGCTAGCGGGGGTGTGGATTCGGAGACCCAGTACTTC.

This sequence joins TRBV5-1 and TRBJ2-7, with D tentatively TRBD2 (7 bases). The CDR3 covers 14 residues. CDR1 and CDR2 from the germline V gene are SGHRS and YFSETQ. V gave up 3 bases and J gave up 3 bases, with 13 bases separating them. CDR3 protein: CASSWEGHLYEQYF. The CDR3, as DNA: TGCGCCAGCAGCTGGGAGGGACACCTCTACGAGCAGTACTTC.

The CDR3 DNA follows: TGTGCCAGCAGTTACAGGGGGACTAATGAAAAACTGTTTTTT. This gives the protein CASSYRGTNEKLFF. This chain joins TRBV6-5 and TRBJ1-4, with D tentatively TRBD1 (6 bases). Trimming took 2 bases from V and 2 from J, leaving 6 bases between them. Germline V gene data show CDR1 as MNHEY and CDR2 as SVGAGI. CDR3 size: 14 residues.

CDR3 bases: TGTGCCAGCAGTTTCACCGGGACAGGGGCCACAGATACGCAGTATTTT. Amino acids: CASSFTGTGATDTQYF. The chain joins TRBV27 to TRBJ2-3, with 10 bases that match TRBD1. Trimming at V came to 3 bases and at J to 2 bases, leaving 5 bases not matched to a gene. Germline V gene lookup returns CDR1 MNHEY and CDR2 SMNVEV (reference sequence). The CDR3 has 16 amino acids.

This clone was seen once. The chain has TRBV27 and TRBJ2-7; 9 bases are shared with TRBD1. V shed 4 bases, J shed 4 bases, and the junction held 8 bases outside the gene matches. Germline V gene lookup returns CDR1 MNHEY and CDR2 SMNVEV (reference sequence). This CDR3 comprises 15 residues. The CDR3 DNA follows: TGTGCCAGCAGTTATGGGGACAGGGTTACTTACGAGCAGTACTTC. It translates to CASSYGDRVTYEQYF.

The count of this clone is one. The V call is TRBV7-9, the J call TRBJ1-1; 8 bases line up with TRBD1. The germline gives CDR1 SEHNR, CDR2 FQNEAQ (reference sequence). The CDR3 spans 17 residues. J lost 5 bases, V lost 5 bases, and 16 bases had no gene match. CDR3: CASSPRTGLGVMTEAFF. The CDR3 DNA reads TGTGCCAGCAGCCCGAGGACAGGGTTGGGAGTAATGACTGAAGCTTTCTTT.

This CDR3 reads CASSLLGEKYF. CDR3 bases: TGTGCCAGCAGTTTATTGGGGGAGAAGTACTTC. The chain carries TRBV28 and TRBJ2-5, with D possibly being TRBD1 or TRBD2 (5 bases each). Trimming took off 1 base at V and 12 bases at J, with 9 bases between the two ends. The CDR3 spans 11 residues. Looked up from germline, CDR1 is MDHEN and CDR2 is SYDVKM. The full variable domain, with the rest looked up from reference TRBV28 and TRBJ2-5, is DVKVTQSSRYLVKRTGEKVFLECVQDMDHENMFWYRQDPGLGLRLIYFSYDVKMKEKGDIPEGYSVSREKKERFSLILESASTNQTSMYLCASSLLGEKYFGPGTRLLVL.

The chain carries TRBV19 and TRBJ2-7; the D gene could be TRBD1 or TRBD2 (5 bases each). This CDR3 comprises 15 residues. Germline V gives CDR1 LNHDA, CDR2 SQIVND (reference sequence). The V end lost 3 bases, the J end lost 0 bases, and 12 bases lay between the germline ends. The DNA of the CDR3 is TGTGCCAGTAGTATGAAGGTGGGGACCTCCTACGAGCAGTACTTC. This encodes CASSMKVGTSYEQYF.

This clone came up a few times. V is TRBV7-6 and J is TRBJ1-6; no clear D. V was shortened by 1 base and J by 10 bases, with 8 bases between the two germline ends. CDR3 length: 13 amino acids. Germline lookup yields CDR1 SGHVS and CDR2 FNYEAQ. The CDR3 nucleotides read TGTGCCAGCAGCTTAGGGTGGGAGTCACCCCTCCACTTT. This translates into CASSLGWESPLHF.

The CDR3 spells CASSPSGTSSYEQYF. CDR3 coding DNA: TGTGCCAGCAGCCCGTCTGGGACTAGCTCCTACGAGCAGTACTTC. The genes are TRBV6-5 and TRBJ2-7, with TRBD2 identical over 8 bases. Trimming took 6 bases from V and 0 from J; bases not matched to a gene: 7. This CDR3 region has 15 residues. Germline V gene lookup returns CDR1 MNHEY and CDR2 SVGAGI.

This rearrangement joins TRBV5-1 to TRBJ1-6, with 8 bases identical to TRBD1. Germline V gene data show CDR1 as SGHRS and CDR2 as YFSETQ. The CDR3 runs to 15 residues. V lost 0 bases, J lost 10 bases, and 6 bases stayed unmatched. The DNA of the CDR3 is TGCGCCAGCAGCTTGGGGACAGGGTCGGAGTCACCCCTCCACTTT. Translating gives CASSLGTGSESPLHF. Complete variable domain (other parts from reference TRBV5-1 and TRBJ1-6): KAGVTQTPRYLIKTRGQQVTLSCSPISGHRSVSWYQQTPGQGLQFLFEYFSETQRNKGNFPGRFSGRQFSNSRSEMNVSTLELGDSALYLCASSLGTGSESPLHFGNGTRLTVT.

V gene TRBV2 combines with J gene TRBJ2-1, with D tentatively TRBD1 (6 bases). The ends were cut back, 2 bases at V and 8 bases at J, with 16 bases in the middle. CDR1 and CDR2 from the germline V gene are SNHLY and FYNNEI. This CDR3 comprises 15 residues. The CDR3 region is CASSERDRLEDEQFF. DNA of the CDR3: TGTGCCAGCAGTGAACGTGACAGGTTAGAAGATGAGCAGTTCTTC.

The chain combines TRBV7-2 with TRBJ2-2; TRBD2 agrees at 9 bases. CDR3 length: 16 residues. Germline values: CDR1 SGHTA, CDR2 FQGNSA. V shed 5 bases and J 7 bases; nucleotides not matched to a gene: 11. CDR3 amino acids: CASSLTSGRMSGELFF. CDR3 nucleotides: TGTGCCAGCAGCCTCACGAGCGGGAGGATGAGCGGGGAGCTGTTTTTT.

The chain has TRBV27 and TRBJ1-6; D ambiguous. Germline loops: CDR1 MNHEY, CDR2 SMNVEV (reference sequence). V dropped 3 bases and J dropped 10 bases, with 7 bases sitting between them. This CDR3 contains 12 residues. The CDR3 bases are TGTGCCAGCAGTTTCCGGCAGTCACCCCTCCACTTT. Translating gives CASSFRQSPLHF.

This chain's CDR3 is CATPSGGNTGELFF. The CDR3 region has the DNA TGTGCCACGCCTAGCGGGGGGAACACCGGGGAGCTGTTTTTT. The V and J genes are TRBV7-2 and TRBJ2-2; 10 bases fit TRBD2. CDR1 and CDR2 (germline): SGHTA, FQGNSA. V shed 10 bases and J 1 base; nucleotides not matched to a gene: 3. The CDR3 is made up of 14 amino acids.

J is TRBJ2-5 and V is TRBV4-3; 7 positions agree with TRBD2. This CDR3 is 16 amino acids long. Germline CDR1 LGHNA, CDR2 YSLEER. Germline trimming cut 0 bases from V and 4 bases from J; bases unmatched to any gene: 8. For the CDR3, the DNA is TGCGCCAGCAGCCAAGAAGGGAGGGGCGGATCAGAGACCCAGTACTTC. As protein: CASSQEGRGGSETQYF.

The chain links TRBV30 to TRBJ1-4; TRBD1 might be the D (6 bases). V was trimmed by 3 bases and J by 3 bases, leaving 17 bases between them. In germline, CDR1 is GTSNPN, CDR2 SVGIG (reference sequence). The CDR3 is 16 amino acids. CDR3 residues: CAWSFRGAQANEKLFF. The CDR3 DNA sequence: TGTGCCTGGAGCTTTCGGGGGGCGCAGGCTAATGAAAAACTGTTTTTT.

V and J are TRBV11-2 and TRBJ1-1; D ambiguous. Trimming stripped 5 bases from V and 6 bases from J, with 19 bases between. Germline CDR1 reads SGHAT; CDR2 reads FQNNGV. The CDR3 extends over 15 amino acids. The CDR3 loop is CASSLISLRESEAFF. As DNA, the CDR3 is TGTGCCAGCAGCCTTATTTCGTTAAGGGAATCTGAAGCTTTCTTT.

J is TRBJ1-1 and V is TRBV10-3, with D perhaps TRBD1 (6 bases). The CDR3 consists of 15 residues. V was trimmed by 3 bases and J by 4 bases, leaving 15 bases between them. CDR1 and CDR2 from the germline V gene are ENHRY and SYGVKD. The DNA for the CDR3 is TGTGCCATCAGTGATTGGCAGGGGAAAGTCACTGAAGCTTTCTTT. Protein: CAISDWQGKVTEAFF.

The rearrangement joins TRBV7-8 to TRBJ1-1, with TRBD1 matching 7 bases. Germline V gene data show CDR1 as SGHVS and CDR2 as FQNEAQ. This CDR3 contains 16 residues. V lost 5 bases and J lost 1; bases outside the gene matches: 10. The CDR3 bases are TGTGCCAGCAGCCCCACAGACGACAGGGAGAACACTGAAGCTTTCTTT. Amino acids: CASSPTDDRENTEAFF.